The source of this T cell receptor (beta chain) is a study of human T cells and chemical hapten exposure. This clonotype was counted many times. Its antigen is not known. Study-wide results and caveats: Expanded TCRs showed more large CDR3 clusters than pre-sensitization or healthy control sets.

CDR3 length: 13 residues. V was cut by 2 bases and J by 3 bases, with 5 bases left in between. Germline-derived CDR1 and CDR2 are WSHSY and SAAADI. Time point of the sample: patch test 1, 2 weeks after DPC sensitization. This sample's treatment: therapeutic diphenylcyclopropenone sensitization with weekly scalp DPC. TCRdb reprocessed the RACE reads via MiXCR and lists one record per CDR3 protein. The sample lists roughly 380,000 distinct CDR3 sequences, roughly 4.8% occurring once. The chain joins TRBV10-2 to TRBJ2-1, with unresolved D. The receptor was derived from a woman aged 50 to 65 with alopecia areata. Some clones in this sample may be carry-over from other donors' samples. Sequencing used whole blood, obtained in connection with sensitization to the hapten diphenylcyclopropenone (DPC). CDR3 in amino acids: CASSEGNYNEQFF. CDR3 nucleotides: TGCGCCAGCAGTGAGGGCAACTACAATGAGCAGTTCTTC.